A single sample gave rise to the 9 T cell receptor beta chains below, sequenced in a study of OX40 agonist ivuxolimab in advanced cancers. The method was immunoSEQ multiplex PCR; TCRdb's version includes in-frame clones alone and lacks a portion of them. This sample carries under 25,000 clones, less than 90% of them seen once, and the ten largest clones take around 15%. The source was CD4+ or CD8+ T cells sorted from blood, collected in a trial of the OX40 agonist ivuxolimab. Source of these receptors: an adult with an advanced solid tumor such as melanoma, head and neck, liver or kidney cancer.

This chain joins TRBV5-6 and TRBJ1-5, with 7 bases matching TRBD1. After removal of 4 bases from V and 2 bases from J, the junction contained 6 bases not matched to a gene. The CDR3 totals 15 residues. CDR1 and CDR2 (germline): SGHDT, YYEEEE. The CDR3 nucleotides are TGTGCCAGCAGCAGCGACAGGGTAGGCAATCAGCCCCAGCATTTT. It encodes CASSSDRVGNQPQHF.

The chain is built from TRBV9 and TRBJ2-7; possibly TRBD1 or TRBD2 for D (6 bases each). Germline V gene sequence: CDR1 SGDLS, CDR2 YYNGEE. The V gene lost 0 bases and the J gene lost 6 bases, with 10 bases spanning the gap. The CDR3 is 13 residues long. CDR3: CASSVVEGGEQYF. The CDR3, as DNA: TGTGCCAGCAGCGTAGTGGAGGGGGGCGAGCAGTACTTC.

V usage is TRBV7-8 and J usage is TRBJ1-3; D is undetermined. Germline V gene data show CDR1 as SGHVS and CDR2 as FQNEAQ. The CDR3 extends over 12 amino acids. V was trimmed by 0 bases and J by 7 bases, leaving 4 bases between them. The CDR3 DNA follows: TGTGCCAGCAGCTTAGCGACGAACACCATATATTTT. Residues: CASSLATNTIYF.

This chain uses TRBV5-8 with TRBJ2-1; D may match TRBD1 or TRBD2 (5 bases each). Germline V gives CDR1 SGHTS, CDR2 YDEGEE. This CDR3 is built from 16 residues. Trimming removed 1 base from V and 7 bases from J, with 18 bases in between. DNA of the CDR3: TGTGCCAGCAGCTTGTGGGACGACCCGCTGGGGAATGAGCAGTTCTTC. Encoded protein: CASSLWDDPLGNEQFF.

The chain is built from TRBV19 and TRBJ2-3; either TRBD1 or TRBD2 may fit D (5 bases each). The germline V gene encodes CDR1 LNHDA and CDR2 SQIVND (reference sequence). V lost 7 bases, J lost 9 bases, and 20 bases lay in between. There are 14 residues in the CDR3. The CDR3 sequence: CASTEIQGAGTQYF. The DNA of the CDR3 is TGTGCCAGTACCGAAATCCAGGGCGCGGGCACGCAGTATTTT.

The chain combines TRBV30 with TRBJ2-2, with D uncertain. V was clipped by 4 bases and J by 6 bases, with 6 bases between them. From germline, CDR1 is GTSNPN and CDR2 SVGIG (reference sequence). The CDR3 is 11 amino acids. CDR3 DNA sequence: TGTGCCTGGATGATATCCGGGGAGCTGTTTTTT. This encodes CAWMISGELFF.

The chain has TRBV7-6 and TRBJ1-6; D is possibly TRBD1 (5 bases). V dropped 1 base and J dropped 6 bases, with 13 bases sitting between them. In germline, CDR1 is SGHVS, CDR2 FNYEAQ. This CDR3 contains 16 residues. The CDR3 nucleotides read TGTGCCAGCAGCTTAGGGTTCCAGGGAGGTAATTCACCCCTCCACTTT. Its protein is CASSLGFQGGNSPLHF.

The chain has TRBV18 and TRBJ2-5, with D possibly matching TRBD2 (5 bases). This CDR3 has 13 residues. Between the trimmed V and J ends, which lost 7 bases and 1 base, there was a span of 10 bases. CDR1 KGHSH and CDR2 LQKENI come from the germline V gene. The CDR3: CASLRGLQETQYF. CDR3 DNA: TGTGCCAGCTTAAGAGGACTCCAAGAGACCCAGTACTTC.

The CDR3 here is CASSYSLAGTPFEQFF. CDR3 DNA sequence: TGTGCCAGCAGTTACTCACTAGCGGGGACCCCCTTCGAGCAGTTCTTC. The chain employs TRBV6-5 and TRBJ2-1; 10 bases fit TRBD2. The germline CDR1 and CDR2 sequences are MNHEY and SVGAGI. The CDR3 is 16 amino acids. Losses at the gene ends were 0 bases for V and 10 bases for J; bases not matched to a gene: 9.